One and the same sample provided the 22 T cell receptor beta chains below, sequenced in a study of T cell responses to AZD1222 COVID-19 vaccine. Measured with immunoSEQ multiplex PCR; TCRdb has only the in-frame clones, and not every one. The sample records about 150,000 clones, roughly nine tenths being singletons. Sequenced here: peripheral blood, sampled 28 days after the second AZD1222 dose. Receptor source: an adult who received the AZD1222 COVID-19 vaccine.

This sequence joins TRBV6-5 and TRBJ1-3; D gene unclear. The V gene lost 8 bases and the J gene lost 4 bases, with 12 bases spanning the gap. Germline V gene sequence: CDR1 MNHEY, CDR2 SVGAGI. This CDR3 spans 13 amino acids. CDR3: CASSPAWGNTIYF. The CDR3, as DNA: TGTGCCAGCTCCCCGGCCTGGGGAAACACCATATATTTT.

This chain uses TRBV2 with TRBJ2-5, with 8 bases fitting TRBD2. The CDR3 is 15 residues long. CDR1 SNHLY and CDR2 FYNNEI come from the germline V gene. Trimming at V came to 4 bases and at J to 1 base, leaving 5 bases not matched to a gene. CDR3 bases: TGTGCCAGCAGTGTTTTGCGGGGGGTCCAAGAGACCCAGTACTTC. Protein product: CASSVLRGVQETQYF.

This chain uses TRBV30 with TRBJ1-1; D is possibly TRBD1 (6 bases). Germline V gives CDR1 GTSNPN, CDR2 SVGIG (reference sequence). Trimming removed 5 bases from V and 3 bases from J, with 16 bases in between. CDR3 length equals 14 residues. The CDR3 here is CAWGERGPHTEAFF. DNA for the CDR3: TGTGCCTGGGGGGAGCGGGGGCCCCACACTGAAGCTTTCTTT.

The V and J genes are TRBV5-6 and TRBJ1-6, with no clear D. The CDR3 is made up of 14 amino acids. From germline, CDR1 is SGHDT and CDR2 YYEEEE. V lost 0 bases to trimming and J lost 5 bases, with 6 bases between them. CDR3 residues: CASSLVPDNSPLHF. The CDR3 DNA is TGTGCCAGCAGCTTGGTGCCAGATAATTCACCCCTCCACTTT.

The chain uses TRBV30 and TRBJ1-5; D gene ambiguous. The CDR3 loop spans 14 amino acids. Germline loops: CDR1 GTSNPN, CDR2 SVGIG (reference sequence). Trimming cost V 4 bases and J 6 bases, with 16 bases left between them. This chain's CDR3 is CAWTRGSNSQPQHF. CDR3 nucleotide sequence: TGTGCCTGGACCCGAGGGAGTAATAGTCAGCCCCAGCATTTT.

The CDR3 here is CASSFLGLEVGNTIYF. CDR3 sequence (DNA): TGCGCCAGCAGCTTCTTAGGGCTCGAGGTTGGAAACACCATATATTTT. The chain recombines TRBV5-1 with TRBJ1-3; D unclear. V was shortened by 2 bases and J by 3 bases, with 15 bases between the two germline ends. Per germline, CDR1 SGHRS and CDR2 YFSETQ. CDR3 size: 16 residues.

CDR3 amino acids: CASSIPTEAFF. CDR3 nucleotides: TGTGCCAGTAGTATCCCCACTGAAGCTTTCTTT. The chain combines TRBV19 with TRBJ1-1; D uncertain. V lost 3 bases and J lost 4, with 3 bases in between. Germline CDR1 and CDR2: LNHDA and SQIVND (reference sequence). This CDR3 spans 11 amino acids. Drawing the rest from reference TRBV19 and TRBJ1-1, the complete variable domain is DGGITQSPKYLFRKEGQNVTLSCEQNLNHDAMYWYRQDPGQGLRLIYYSQIVNDFQKGDIAEGYSVSREKKESFPLTVTSAQKNPTAFYLCASSIPTEAFFGQGTRLTVV.

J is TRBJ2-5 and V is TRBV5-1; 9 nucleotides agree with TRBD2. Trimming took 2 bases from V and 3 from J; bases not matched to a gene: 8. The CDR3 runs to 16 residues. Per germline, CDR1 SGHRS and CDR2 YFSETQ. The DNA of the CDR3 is TGCGCCAGCAGCTTCGGGCTAGCGGGGACAAAAGAGACCCAGTACTTC. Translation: CASSFGLAGTKETQYF.

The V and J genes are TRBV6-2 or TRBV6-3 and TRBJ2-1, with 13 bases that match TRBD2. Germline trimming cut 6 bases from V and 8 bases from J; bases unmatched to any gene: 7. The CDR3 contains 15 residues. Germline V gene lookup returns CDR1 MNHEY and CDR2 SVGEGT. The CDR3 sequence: CASSLGLAGVDEQFF. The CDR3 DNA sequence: TGTGCCAGCAGCCTAGGACTAGCGGGGGTGGATGAGCAGTTCTTC.

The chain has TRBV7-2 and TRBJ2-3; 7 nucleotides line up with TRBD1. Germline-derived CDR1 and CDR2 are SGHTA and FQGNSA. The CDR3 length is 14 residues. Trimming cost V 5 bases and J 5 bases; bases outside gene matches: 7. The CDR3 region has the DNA TGTGCCAGCAGCGTAAACAGGGGAGTAGATACGCAGTATTTT. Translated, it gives CASSVNRGVDTQYF.

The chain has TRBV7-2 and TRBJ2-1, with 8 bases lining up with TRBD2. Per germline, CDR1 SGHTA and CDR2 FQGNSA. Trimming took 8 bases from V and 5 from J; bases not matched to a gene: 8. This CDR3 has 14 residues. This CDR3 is CASHIAGRHNEQFF. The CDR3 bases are TGTGCCAGCCACATAGCGGGAAGGCACAATGAGCAGTTCTTC.

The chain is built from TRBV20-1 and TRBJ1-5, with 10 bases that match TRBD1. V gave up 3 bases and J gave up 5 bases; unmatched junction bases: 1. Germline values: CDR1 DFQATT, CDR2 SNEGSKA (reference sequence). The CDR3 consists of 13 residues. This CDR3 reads CSASGTGDQPQHF. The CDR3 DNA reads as TGCAGTGCTAGTGGGACAGGGGATCAGCCCCAGCATTTT.

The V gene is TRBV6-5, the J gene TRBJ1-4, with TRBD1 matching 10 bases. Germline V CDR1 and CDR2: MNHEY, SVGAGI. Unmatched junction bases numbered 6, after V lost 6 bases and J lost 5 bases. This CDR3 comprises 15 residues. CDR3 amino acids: CASSGPDRGNEKLFF. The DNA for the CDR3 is TGTGCCAGCAGCGGACCGGACAGGGGGAATGAAAAACTGTTTTTT.

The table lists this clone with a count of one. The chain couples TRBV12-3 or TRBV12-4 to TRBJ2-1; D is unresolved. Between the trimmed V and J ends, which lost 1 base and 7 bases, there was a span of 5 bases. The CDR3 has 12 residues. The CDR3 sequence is CASSLVLNEQFF. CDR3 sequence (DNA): TGTGCCAGCAGTTTAGTACTGAATGAGCAGTTCTTC.

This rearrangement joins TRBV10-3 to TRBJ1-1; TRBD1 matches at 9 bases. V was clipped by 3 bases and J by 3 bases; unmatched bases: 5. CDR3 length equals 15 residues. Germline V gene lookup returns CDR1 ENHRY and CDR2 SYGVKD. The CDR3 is CAISDPGQGDTEAFF. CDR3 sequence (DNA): TGTGCCATCAGTGATCCGGGACAGGGAGACACTGAAGCTTTCTTT.

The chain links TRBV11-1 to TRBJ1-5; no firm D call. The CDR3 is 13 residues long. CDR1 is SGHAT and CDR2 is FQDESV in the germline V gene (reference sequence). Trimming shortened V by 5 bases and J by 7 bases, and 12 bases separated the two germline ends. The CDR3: CASSGPSRQPQHF. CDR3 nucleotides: TGTGCCAGCAGCGGCCCCTCGAGGCAGCCCCAGCATTTT.

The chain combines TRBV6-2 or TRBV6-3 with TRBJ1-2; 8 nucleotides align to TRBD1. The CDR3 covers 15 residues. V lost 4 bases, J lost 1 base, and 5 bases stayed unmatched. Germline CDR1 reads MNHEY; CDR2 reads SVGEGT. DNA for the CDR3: TGTGCCAGCAGTTCCGGACAGGGTGTTAACTATGGCTACACCTTC. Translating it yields CASSSGQGVNYGYTF.

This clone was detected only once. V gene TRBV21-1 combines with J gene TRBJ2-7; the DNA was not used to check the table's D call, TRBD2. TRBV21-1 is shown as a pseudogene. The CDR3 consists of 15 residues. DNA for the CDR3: TGTGCCAGCAGCCCCAGACTAGCGGGCTCCTACGAGCAGTACTTC. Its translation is CASSPRLAGSYEQYF.

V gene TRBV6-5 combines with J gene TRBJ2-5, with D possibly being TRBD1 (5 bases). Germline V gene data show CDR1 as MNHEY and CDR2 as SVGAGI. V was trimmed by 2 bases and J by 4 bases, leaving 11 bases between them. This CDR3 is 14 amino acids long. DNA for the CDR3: TGTGCCAGCAGTTACCTCTCCAGGGCAGAGACCCAGTACTTC. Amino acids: CASSYLSRAETQYF.

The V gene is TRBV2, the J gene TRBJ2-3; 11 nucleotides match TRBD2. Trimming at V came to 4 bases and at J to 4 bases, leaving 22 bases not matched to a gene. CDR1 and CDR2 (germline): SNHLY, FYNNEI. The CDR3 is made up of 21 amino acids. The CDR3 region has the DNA TGTGCCAGCAGTGGGGTTGGTGTGGGTACTAGCGGGAGAAGAGGGTCAGATACGCAGTATTTT. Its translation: CASSGVGVGTSGRRGSDTQYF.

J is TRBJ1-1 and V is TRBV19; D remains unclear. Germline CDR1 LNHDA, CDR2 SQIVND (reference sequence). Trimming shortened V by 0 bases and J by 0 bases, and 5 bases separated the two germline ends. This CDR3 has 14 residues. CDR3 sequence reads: CASSIEGLNTEAFF. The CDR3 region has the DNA TGTGCCAGTAGTATAGAAGGGCTGAACACTGAAGCTTTCTTT.

CDR3 residues: CASSSTRTDTQYF. In DNA form, the CDR3 reads TGTGCCAGCAGTTCGACCCGCACAGATACGCAGTATTTT. This sequence joins TRBV6-2 or TRBV6-3 and TRBJ2-3; D remains unclear. This CDR3 is 13 amino acids long. V was cut by 4 bases and J by 1 base, with 6 bases left in between. Germline loops: CDR1 MNHEY, CDR2 SVGEGT.